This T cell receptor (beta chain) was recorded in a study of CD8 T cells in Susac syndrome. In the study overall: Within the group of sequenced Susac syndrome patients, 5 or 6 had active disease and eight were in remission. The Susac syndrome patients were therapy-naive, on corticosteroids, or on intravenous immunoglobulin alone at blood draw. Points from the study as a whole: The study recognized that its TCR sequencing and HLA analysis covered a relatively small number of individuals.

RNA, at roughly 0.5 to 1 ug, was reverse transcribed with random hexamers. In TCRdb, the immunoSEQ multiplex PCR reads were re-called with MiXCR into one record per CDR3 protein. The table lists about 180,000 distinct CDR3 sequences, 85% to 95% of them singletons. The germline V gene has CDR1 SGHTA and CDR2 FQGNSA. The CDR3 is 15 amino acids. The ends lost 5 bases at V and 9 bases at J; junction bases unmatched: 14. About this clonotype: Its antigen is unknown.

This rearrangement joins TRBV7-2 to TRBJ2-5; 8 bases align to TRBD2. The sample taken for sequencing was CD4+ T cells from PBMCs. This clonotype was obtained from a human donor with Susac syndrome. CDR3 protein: CASSQTGGGRGPQYF. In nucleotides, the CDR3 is TGTGCCAGCAGCCAGACCGGGGGGGGCCGGGGGCCCCAGTACTTC.